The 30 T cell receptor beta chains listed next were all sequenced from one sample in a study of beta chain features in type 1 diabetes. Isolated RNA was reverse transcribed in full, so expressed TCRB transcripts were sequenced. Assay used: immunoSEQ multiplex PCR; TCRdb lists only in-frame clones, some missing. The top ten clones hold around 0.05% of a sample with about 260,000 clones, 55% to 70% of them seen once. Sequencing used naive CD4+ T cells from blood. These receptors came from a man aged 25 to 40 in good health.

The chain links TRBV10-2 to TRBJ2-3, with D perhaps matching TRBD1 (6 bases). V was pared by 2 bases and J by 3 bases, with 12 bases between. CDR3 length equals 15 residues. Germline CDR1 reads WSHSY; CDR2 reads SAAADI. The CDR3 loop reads CASSEQGTETDTQYF. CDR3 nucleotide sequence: TGCGCCAGCAGTGAGCAGGGGACGGAGACAGATACGCAGTATTTT.

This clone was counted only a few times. The DNA of the CDR3 is TGTGCCAGCAGCTTAGAGGCGGGGATTGAGCAGTTCTTC. It specifies CASSLEAGIEQFF. The rearrangement uses TRBV7-9 and TRBJ2-1, with a possible D match to TRBD2 (6 bases). CDR3 length: 13 amino acids. Trimming took off 1 base at V and 9 bases at J, with 10 bases between the two ends. The germline V gene encodes CDR1 SEHNR and CDR2 FQNEAQ (reference sequence).

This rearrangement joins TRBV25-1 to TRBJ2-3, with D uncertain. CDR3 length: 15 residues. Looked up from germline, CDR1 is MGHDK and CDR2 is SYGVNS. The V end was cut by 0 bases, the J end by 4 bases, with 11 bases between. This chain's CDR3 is CASSEYTGSPDTQYF. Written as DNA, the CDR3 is TGTGCCAGCAGTGAATATACCGGGTCCCCAGATACGCAGTATTTT.

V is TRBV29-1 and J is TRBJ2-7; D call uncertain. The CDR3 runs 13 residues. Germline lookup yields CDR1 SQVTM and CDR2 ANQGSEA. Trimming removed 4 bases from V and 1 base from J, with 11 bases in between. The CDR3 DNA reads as TGCAGCGTTGCCCGGACGGATTCCTACGAGCAGTACTTC. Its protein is CSVARTDSYEQYF.

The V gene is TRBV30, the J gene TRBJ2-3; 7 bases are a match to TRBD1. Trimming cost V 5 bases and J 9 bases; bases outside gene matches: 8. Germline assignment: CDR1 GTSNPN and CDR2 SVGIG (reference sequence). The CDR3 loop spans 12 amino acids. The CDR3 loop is CAWSRGGKTQYF. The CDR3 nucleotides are TGTGCCTGGTCAAGAGGGGGCAAGACGCAGTATTTT.

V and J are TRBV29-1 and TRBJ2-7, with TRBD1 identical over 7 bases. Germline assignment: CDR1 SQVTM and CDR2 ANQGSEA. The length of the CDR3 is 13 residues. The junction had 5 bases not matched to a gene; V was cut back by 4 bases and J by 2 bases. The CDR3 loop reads CSVGGQATYEQYF. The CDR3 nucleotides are TGCAGCGTTGGAGGACAGGCTACCTACGAGCAGTACTTC.

CDR3 coding DNA: TGTGCCACCAGCACCGTGGACACAGATACGCAGTATTTT. It codes for CATSTVDTDTQYF. This chain links TRBV15 with TRBJ2-3; D gene ambiguous. Trimming took off 4 bases at V and 2 bases at J, with 7 bases between the two ends. The CDR3 is made up of 13 amino acids. Germline V gives CDR1 LNHNV, CDR2 YYDKDF (reference sequence).

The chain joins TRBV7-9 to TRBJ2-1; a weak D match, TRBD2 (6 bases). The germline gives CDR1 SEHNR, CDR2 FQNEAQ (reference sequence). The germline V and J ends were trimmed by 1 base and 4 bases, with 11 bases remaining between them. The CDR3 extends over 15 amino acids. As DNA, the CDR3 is TGTGCCAGCAGCTTAGTGGCTAGCGAGTACAATGAGCAGTTCTTC. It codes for CASSLVASEYNEQFF.

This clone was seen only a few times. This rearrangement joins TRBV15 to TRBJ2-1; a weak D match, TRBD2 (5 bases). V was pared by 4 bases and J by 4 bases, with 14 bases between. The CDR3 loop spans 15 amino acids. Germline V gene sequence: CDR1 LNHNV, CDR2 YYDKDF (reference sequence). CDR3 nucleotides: TGTGCCACCAGCATAACGGGGAATTCATACAATGAGCAGTTCTTC. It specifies CATSITGNSYNEQFF.

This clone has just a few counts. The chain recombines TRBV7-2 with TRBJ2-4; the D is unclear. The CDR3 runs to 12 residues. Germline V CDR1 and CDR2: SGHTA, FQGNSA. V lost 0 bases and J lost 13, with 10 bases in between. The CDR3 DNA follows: TGTGCCAGCAGCTTAGCTATAAGCCCCCAGTACTTC. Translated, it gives CASSLAISPQYF.

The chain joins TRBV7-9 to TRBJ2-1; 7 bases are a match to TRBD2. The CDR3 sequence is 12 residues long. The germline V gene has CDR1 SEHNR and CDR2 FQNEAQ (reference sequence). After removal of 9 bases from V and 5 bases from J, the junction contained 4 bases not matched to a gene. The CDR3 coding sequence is TGTGCCAGTCGGGGGGAAGACAATGAGCAGTTCTTC. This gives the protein CASRGEDNEQFF.

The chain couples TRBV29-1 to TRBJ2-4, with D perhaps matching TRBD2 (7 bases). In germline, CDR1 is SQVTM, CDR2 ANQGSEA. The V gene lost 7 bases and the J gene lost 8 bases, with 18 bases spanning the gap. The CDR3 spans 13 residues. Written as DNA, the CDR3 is TGCAGCGCCACGCGGGGGCCGGGAGACATTCAGTACTTC. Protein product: CSATRGPGDIQYF.

CDR3 residues: CASSPTRDTQYF. The CDR3 DNA reads TGTGCCAGCAGCCCGACTAGGGATACGCAGTATTTT. J is TRBJ2-3 and V is TRBV5-4, with D possibly matching TRBD2 (6 bases). V was shortened by 4 bases and J by 6 bases, with 9 bases between the two germline ends. CDR3 length equals 12 residues. Germline values: CDR1 SGHNT, CDR2 YYREEE (reference sequence). Looking up the rest from reference TRBV5-4 and TRBJ2-3 gives the full variable domain: ETGVTQSPTHLIKTRGQQVTLRCSSQSGHNTVSWYQQALGQGPQFIFQYYREEENGRGNFPPRFSGLQFPNYSSELNVNALELDDSALYLCASSPTRDTQYFGPGTRLTVL.

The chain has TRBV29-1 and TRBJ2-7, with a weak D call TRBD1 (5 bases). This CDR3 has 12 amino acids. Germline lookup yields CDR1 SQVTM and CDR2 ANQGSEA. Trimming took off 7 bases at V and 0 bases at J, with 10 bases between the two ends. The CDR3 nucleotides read TGCAGCGGGACAACGAGCTCCTACGAGCAGTACTTC. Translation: CSGTTSSYEQYF.

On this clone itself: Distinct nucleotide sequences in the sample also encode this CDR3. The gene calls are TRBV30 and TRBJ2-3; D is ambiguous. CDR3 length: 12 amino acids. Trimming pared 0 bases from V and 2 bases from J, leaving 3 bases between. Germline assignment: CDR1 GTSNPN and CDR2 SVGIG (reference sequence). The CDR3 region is CAWSVPTDTQYF. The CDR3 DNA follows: TGTGCCTGGAGTGTTCCCACAGATACGCAGTATTTT.

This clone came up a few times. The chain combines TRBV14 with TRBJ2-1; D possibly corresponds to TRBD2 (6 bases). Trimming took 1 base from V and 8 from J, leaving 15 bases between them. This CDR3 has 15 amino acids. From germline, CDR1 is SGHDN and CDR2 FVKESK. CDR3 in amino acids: CASSQVLGPGDEQFF. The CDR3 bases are TGTGCCAGCAGCCAAGTCCTAGGTCCGGGGGATGAGCAGTTCTTC.

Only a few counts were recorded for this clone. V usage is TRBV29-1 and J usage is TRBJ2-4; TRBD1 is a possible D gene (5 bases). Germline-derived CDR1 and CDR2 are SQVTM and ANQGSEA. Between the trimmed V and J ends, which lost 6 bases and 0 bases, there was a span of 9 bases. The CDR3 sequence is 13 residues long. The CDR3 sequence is CSVGTGAKNIQYF. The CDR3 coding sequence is TGCAGCGTCGGAACAGGAGCCAAAAACATTCAGTACTTC.

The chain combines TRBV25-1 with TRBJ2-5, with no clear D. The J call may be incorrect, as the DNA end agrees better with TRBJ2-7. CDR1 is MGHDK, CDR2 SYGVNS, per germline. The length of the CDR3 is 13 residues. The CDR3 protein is CASLKTGSYEQYF. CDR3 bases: TGTGCCAGCCTGAAGACGGGCTCCTACGAGCAGTACTTC.

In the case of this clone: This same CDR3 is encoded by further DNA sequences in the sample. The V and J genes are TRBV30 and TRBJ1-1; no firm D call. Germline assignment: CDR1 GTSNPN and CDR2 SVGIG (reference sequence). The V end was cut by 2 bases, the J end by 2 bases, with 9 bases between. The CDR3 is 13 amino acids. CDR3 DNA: TGTGCCTGGAGTAGCGCAGCAAACACTGAAGCTTTCTTT. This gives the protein CAWSSAANTEAFF.

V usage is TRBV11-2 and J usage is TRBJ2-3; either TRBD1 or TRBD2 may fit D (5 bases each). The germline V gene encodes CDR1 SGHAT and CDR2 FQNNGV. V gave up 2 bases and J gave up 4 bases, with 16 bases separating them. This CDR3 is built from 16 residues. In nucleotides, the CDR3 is TGTGCCAGCAGCTTATGGGGGTCCCAGGCCCCAGATACGCAGTATTTT. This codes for CASSLWGSQAPDTQYF.

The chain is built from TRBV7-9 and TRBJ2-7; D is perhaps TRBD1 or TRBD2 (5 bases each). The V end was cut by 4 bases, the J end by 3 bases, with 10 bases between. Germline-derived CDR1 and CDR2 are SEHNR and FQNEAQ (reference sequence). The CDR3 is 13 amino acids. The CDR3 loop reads CASSYRDVYEQYF. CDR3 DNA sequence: TGTGCCAGCAGCTATCGGGACGTCTACGAGCAGTACTTC. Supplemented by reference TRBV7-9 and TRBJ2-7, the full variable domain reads DTGVSQNPRHKITKRGQNVTFRCDPISEHNRLYWYRQTLGQGPEFLTYFQNEAQLEKSRLLSDRFSAERPKGSFSTLEIQRTEQGDSAMYLCASSYRDVYEQYFGPGTRLTVT.

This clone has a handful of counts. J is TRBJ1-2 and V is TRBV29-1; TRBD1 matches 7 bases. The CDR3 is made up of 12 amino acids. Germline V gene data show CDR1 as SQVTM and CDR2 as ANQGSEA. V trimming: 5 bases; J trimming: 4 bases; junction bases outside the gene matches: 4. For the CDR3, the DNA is TGCAGCGTTCGGGACAGTCTCTATGGCTACACCTTC. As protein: CSVRDSLYGYTF.

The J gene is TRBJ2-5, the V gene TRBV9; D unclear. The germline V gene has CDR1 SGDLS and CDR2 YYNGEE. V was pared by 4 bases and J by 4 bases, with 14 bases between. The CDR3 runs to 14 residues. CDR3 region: CASSPRTLGETQYF. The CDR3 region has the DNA TGTGCCAGCAGCCCGAGGACCCTGGGAGAGACCCAGTACTTC.

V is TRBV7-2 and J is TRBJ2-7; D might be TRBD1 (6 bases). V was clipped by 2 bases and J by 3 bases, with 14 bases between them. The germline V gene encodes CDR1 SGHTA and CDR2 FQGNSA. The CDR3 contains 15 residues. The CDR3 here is CASSLSWTAIYEQYF. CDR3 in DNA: TGTGCCAGCAGCTTATCGTGGACAGCCATCTACGAGCAGTACTTC.

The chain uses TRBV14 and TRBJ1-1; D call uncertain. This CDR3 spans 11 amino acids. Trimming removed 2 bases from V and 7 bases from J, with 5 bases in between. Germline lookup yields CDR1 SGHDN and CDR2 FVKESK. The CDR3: CASSQMGEAFF. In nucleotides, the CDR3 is TGTGCCAGCAGCCAAATGGGTGAAGCTTTCTTT.

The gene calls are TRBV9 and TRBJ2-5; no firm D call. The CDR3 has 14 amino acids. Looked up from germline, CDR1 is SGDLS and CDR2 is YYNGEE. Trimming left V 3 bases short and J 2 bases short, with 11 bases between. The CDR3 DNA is TGTGCCAGCAGCGGATCCCAAATTCAAGAGACCCAGTACTTC. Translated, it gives CASSGSQIQETQYF.

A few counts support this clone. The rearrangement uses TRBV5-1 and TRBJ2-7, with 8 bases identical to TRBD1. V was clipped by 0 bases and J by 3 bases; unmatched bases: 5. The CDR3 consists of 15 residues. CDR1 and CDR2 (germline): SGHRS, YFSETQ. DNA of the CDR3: TGCGCCAGCAGCTTGGGACAGGGGATCCTCTACGAGCAGTACTTC. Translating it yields CASSLGQGILYEQYF.

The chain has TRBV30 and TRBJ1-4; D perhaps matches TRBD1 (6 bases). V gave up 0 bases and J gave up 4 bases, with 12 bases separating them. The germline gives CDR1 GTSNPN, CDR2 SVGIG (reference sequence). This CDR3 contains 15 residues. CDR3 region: CAWSVHRAFNEKLFF. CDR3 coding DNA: TGTGCCTGGAGTGTACACAGGGCGTTTAATGAAAAACTGTTTTTT.

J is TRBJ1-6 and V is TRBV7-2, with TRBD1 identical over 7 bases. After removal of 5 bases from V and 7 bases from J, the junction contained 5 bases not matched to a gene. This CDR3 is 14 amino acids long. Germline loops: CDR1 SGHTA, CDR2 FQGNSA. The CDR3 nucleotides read TGTGCCAGCAGCCGGGGACAGCAGAATTCACCCCTCCACTTT. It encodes CASSRGQQNSPLHF.

Written as DNA, the CDR3 is TGTGCCAGCAGTCCCCGGGCTAGCGGATCTAGCACAGATACGCAGTATTTT. Encoded protein: CASSPRASGSSTDTQYF. V is TRBV9 and J is TRBJ2-3; 7 bases are a match to TRBD2. The germline gives CDR1 SGDLS, CDR2 YYNGEE. J gave up 0 bases and V 5 bases, and 12 bases lay outside the gene matches. The CDR3 is made up of 17 amino acids.